This TCR beta chain was observed in a study of T cells in Graves' hyperthyroidism and ophthalmopathy. Study background: Once the initial diagnosis was made, peripheral blood was obtained before any treatment. Whole-study findings and limits: In blood, most of the thyroid clonotypes expanded above 0.001 were also present.

Template material for amplifying TCR beta CDR3 regions consisted of RNA transcripts. The TCR CDR3 was amplified in a first-round RT-PCR using the HTBI primer set. TCRdb passed the multiplex PCR reads through MiXCR, listing each CDR3 protein once. The sample includes some 320,000 distinct CDR3 sequences, approximately 15% of them seen just once. Germline V gene data show CDR1 as LGHDT and CDR2 as YNNKEL (reference sequence). The ends were cut back, 0 bases at V and 10 bases at J, with 13 bases in the middle. There are 15 residues in the CDR3. This clonotype has more than one count but fewer than ten. The antigen is undetermined.

The receptor was derived from a woman aged 40 to 50 with Graves' ophthalmopathy. V usage is TRBV3-1 and J usage is TRBJ1-6; D might be TRBD1 (5 bases). The sequenced sample was blood. In DNA, the CDR3 is TGTGCCAGCAGCCAAGATCTAGGGGAGGGATCACCCCTCCACTTT. It is translated as CASSQDLGEGSPLHF.